The 9 T cell receptor beta chains below come from one sample, sequenced in a study of cytomegalovirus exposure and HLA in healthy donors. The PCR employed 60 Vbeta primers together with 13 Jbeta primers. The method was immunoSEQ multiplex PCR; TCRdb's version includes in-frame clones alone and lacks a portion of them. The repertoire holds fewer than 110,000 clones, with around 85% as singletons. Sequencing was done on a sample of PBMCs. These receptors all come from a man aged 25 to 45 in good health and CMV-seronegative.

The genes are TRBV9 and TRBJ2-5, with TRBD1 identical over 9 bases. V was clipped by 0 bases and J by 2 bases; unmatched bases: 2. Germline V CDR1 and CDR2: SGDLS, YYNGEE. The CDR3 is 15 residues long. The CDR3 loop is CASSVATGGQETQYF. CDR3 nucleotide sequence: TGTGCCAGCAGCGTAGCGACAGGGGGACAAGAGACCCAGTACTTC.

The chain links TRBV1 to TRBJ2-7; no check of the table's D call, TRBD2, against the DNA was made. TRBV1 is a recognized pseudogene. This CDR3 contains 16 residues. This chain's CDR3 is CTSSQDNESGSYEQYF. The CDR3, as DNA: TGCACCAGCAGCCAAGATAACGAAAGCGGTTCCTACGAGCAGTACTTC.

The chain combines TRBV5-1 with TRBJ2-5, with 9 bases that match TRBD1. CDR3 size: 14 residues. The germline gives CDR1 SGHRS, CDR2 YFSETQ. The junction had 3 bases not matched to a gene; V was cut back by 1 base and J by 5 bases. CDR3 sequence reads: CASSLSTGGETQYF. The CDR3 nucleotides read TGCGCCAGCAGCTTGTCGACAGGGGGGGAGACCCAGTACTTC.

The chain couples TRBV6-5 to TRBJ2-5; possible D gene TRBD2, 5 bases. The CDR3 has 15 residues. Germline V gene lookup returns CDR1 MNHEY and CDR2 SVGAGI. V dropped 2 bases and J dropped 2 bases, with 12 bases sitting between them. CDR3 protein: CASSYQVREQETQYF. DNA for the CDR3: TGTGCCAGCAGTTACCAGGTCCGGGAACAAGAGACCCAGTACTTC.

The chain is built from TRBV6-5 and TRBJ2-7; 11 positions agree with TRBD1. CDR3 length: 13 residues. Per the germline V gene, CDR1 is MNHEY and CDR2 is SVGAGI. With V trimmed by 6 bases and J by 6 bases, 4 bases remained unmatched. In DNA form, the CDR3 reads TGTGCCAGCAGACGGGGACAGGGGGGCGAGCAGTACTTC. Translation: CASRRGQGGEQYF.

The chain is built from TRBV27 and TRBJ1-4; possibly TRBD1 for D (6 bases). V was cut by 6 bases and J by 0 bases, with 14 bases left in between. The CDR3 consists of 16 residues. CDR1 is MNHEY and CDR2 is SMNVEV in the germline V gene (reference sequence). The CDR3 DNA is TGTGCCAGCAGCTCCGGGACATCCGCAACTAATGAAAAACTGTTTTTT. Protein product: CASSSGTSATNEKLFF.

The chain is built from TRBV6-1 and TRBJ1-1, with D hard to call. Germline V lookup: CDR1 MNHNS, CDR2 SASEGT. V shed 0 bases and J shed 4 bases, with 9 bases lying between them. There are 14 residues in the CDR3. For the CDR3, the DNA is TGTGCCAGCAGTGAAGCGGGCAGGCGCACTGAAGCTTTCTTT. Residues: CASSEAGRRTEAFF.

The rearrangement links TRBV2 to TRBJ2-6, with D maybe TRBD1 (6 bases). The length of the CDR3 is 16 residues. Germline V gene data show CDR1 as SNHLY and CDR2 as FYNNEI. V lost 6 bases and J 0 bases, leaving 12 bases between the germline ends. CDR3 DNA sequence: TGTGCCAGCAGGGCAGGGGTTCACTCTGGGGCCAACGTCCTGACTTTC. Amino acids: CASRAGVHSGANVLTF.

The chain carries TRBV28 and TRBJ1-2; unclear D gene. V was trimmed by 5 bases and J by 2 bases, leaving 9 bases between them. Germline CDR1 is MDHEN and CDR2 is SYDVKM. This CDR3 comprises 13 residues. The chain's CDR3 is CASSPGGNYGYTF. The CDR3 nucleotides are TGTGCCAGCAGTCCAGGAGGGAACTATGGCTACACCTTC.